This T cell receptor (beta chain) comes out of a study of human T cells and chemical hapten exposure (dated by TCRdb to the early 2020s). General notes on the study: For sensitization, 2% DPC in acetone was applied to a roughly 2 cm by roughly 2 cm area of upper inner arm skin. Throughout the roughly 23-week study period, patients were also given weekly therapeutic DPC doses on the scalp. Patch testing was done on the upper back using Finn chambers containing 0.01% DPC, and results were scored after 6 days according to International Contact Dermatitis Research Group standards. Alopecia areata with under or over 50% scalp involvement, alopecia totalis and alopecia universalis were represented in the patient cohort, which was mostly female. Libraries were combined into a pool for sequencing, and differences in TCR yield between samples came mainly from small differences in library volumes within the pool. This study followed changes in the peripheral blood TCR repertoire in vivo during primary and secondary sensitization of alopecia patients to the hapten diphenylcyclopropenone (DPC). Blood samples were taken from patients before sensitization (week 0) and then at 2, 6 and about 24 weeks after DPC sensitization. For TCR sequencing, blood came from 25 to 35 alopecia patients at anywhere from one to four time points (pre-sensitization, 2, 6 and 24 weeks). From each blood RNA sample, both TCR alpha and TCR beta chains were sequenced. Results and caveats for the whole study, not just this receptor: No change with DPC sensitization was found in the number of TCRs above 1 in 1000 frequency, and no evidence of global repertoire structure alterations was found. Alopecia, a presumed autoimmune disease, was present in all patients, so the immune response of the patients might differ from that of healthy individuals. Patch test score correlated positively with the number of PT1 expanded TCRs, reaching significance at thresholds 8, 16 and 32 but not at 4. Repeated subsampling changed both the strength of the expansion versus patch-test correlation and the threshold at which the correlation became significant. Significantly more large CDR3 similarity clusters were formed by expanded TCRs than by pre-sensitization or healthy control sets, consistent with antigen-driven responses.

V was cut back by 4 bases and J by 2 bases, leaving a gap of 13 bases between them. The CDR3 starts with the cysteine, ends with the phenylalanine, and has 14 residues. Of the read, only the CDR3 DNA is kept; its 42 bases are in frame from base 1. CDR1 and CDR2 are drawn from the germline V gene: SQVTM, ANQGSEA. Library creation used RACE. Sequencing instrument: NextSeq 500. Library preparation attached unique molecular identifiers to individual cDNA molecules for quantitative, reproducible TCR counting. In the authors' own workflow: A median of roughly 99,000 TCRs per sample was observed, with a range of about 20,000 to 750,000. The Decombinator software suite was used to annotate the V, J and CDR3 of the TCR reads. To make PS versus PT1 abundance plots, every sample was subsampled to the same number of TCRs (28,000). Expanded TCRs were defined as absent before sensitization and observed at least eight times at the 2-week time point. TCRdb reworked the public reads: Q25 trimming with fastp, MiXCR clone assembly, productive beta chains retained. Rows merge per CDR3 protein into single entries with the most common DNA and genes. In this record, the V and J calls reflect TCRdb's handling and not the investigators' own analysis. Across this sample there are some 43,000 distinct CDR3 sequences, with around 3.8% seen only once. The leading ten clones occupy roughly 24% of the sample.

This clonotype has only one observation. Its antigen remains unidentified. A much larger clonotype is one base distant, so this may be a read error. The time point label corresponds to: patch test 1, 2 weeks after DPC sensitization. The sample's treatment or condition label, decoded: therapeutic diphenylcyclopropenone sensitization with weekly scalp DPC. Total RNA was extracted from unfractionated whole blood that had been collected in Tempus Blood RNA tubes. At every patch-test visit, the blood draw took place before the patch test was put on. Eligible patients were aged 18 to 70, diagnosed with alopecia, deemed suitable for DPC therapy, and excluded if pregnant.

The sequence links TRBV29-1 to TRBJ2-3; no confident D gene assignment can be made. The sequencing here drew on whole blood, taken in connection with sensitization to the hapten diphenylcyclopropenone (DPC). The sequence was collected from a man aged 45-60 years with alopecia areata. Some clones in this sample may be carry-over from other donors' samples. The nucleotides read TGCAGCGTTGGTGGCAAGGGTCTCACAGATACGCAGTATTTT. Its translation is CSVGGKGLTDTQYF.